The 16 T cell receptor beta chains below come from one sample, sequenced in a study of blood T cell repertoires in COVID-19. The repertoire was sequenced with immunoSEQ multiplex PCR; TCRdb's copy has only in-frame clones and lacks some. The top ten clones hold around 13% of a sample with about 220,000 clones, 65% to 85% of them seen once. Input material: peripheral blood. The receptors stem from a human donor in a cohort sampled during active COVID-19.

DNA for the CDR3: TGTGCCAGCAGCGACGACAGGGTCTTCTCCTACGAGCAGTACTTC. It is translated as CASSDDRVFSYEQYF. The rearrangement uses TRBV2 and TRBJ2-7, with 7 positions matching TRBD1. Trimming took 6 bases from V and 0 from J; bases not matched to a gene: 8. CDR3 length: 15 residues. The V gene's germline CDR1 is SNHLY and CDR2 FYNNEI.

The CDR3 loop reads CAISELAVMQTQYF. The CDR3 coding sequence is TGTGCCATCAGTGAGTTGGCGGTAATGCAGACCCAGTACTTC. The chain links TRBV10-3 to TRBJ2-5; D unresolved. The germline gives CDR1 ENHRY, CDR2 SYGVKD. The germline V and J ends were trimmed by 1 base and 6 bases, with 12 bases remaining between them. The CDR3 consists of 14 residues.

The chain uses TRBV7-9 and TRBJ2-3, with 11 bases aligning to TRBD2. J was trimmed by 4 bases and V by 3 bases; bases with no gene match: 6. This CDR3 contains 16 residues. Germline-derived CDR1 and CDR2 are SEHNR and FQNEAQ (reference sequence). In DNA, the CDR3 is TGTGCCAGCAGCTTTTTAGCGGGGGGGTTGTCAGATACGCAGTATTTT. It codes for CASSFLAGGLSDTQYF.

The chain employs TRBV7-9 and TRBJ1-4, with D unclear. Germline V gene sequence: CDR1 SEHNR, CDR2 FQNEAQ (reference sequence). Between the trimmed V and J ends, which lost 5 bases and 3 bases, there was a span of 10 bases. The CDR3 spans 14 residues. CDR3 in amino acids: CASSPNRANEKLFF. CDR3 DNA sequence: TGTGCCAGCAGCCCCAACCGGGCTAATGAAAAACTGTTTTTT.

This chain links TRBV24-1 with TRBJ2-3, with D unresolved. Trimming shortened V by 2 bases and J by 0 bases, and 2 bases separated the two germline ends. Germline lookup yields CDR1 KGHDR and CDR2 SFDVKD. This CDR3 has 13 residues. CDR3 residues: CATSDSSTDTQYF. The CDR3 nucleotides read TGTGCCACCAGTGATTCTAGCACAGATACGCAGTATTTT.

The V and J genes are TRBV9 and TRBJ2-3; possibly TRBD1 for D (5 bases). The CDR3 spans 14 residues. Germline CDR1 and CDR2: SGDLS and YYNGEE. Trimming left V 1 base short and J 4 bases short, with 10 bases between. The CDR3 DNA is TGTGCCAGCAGCGTATCACAGGTATCAGATACGCAGTATTTT. Its translation: CASSVSQVSDTQYF.

This clone was seen a single time. The chain has TRBV4-1 and TRBJ1-5; the D is unclear. CDR1 is MGHRA, CDR2 YSYEKL, per germline. V lost 5 bases and J 0 bases, leaving 14 bases between the germline ends. CDR3 length: 16 residues. The CDR3 protein is CASSFGWTYSNQPQHF. CDR3 nucleotides: TGCGCCAGCAGCTTCGGGTGGACTTATAGCAATCAGCCCCAGCATTTT.

The rearrangement joins TRBV27 to TRBJ1-1; D call uncertain. The germline CDR1 and CDR2 sequences are MNHEY and SMNVEV (reference sequence). Trimming removed 2 bases from V and 4 bases from J, with 11 bases in between. The CDR3 loop spans 14 amino acids. The CDR3 sequence: CASSLGGLGTEAFF. In nucleotides, the CDR3 is TGTGCCAGCAGTTTAGGAGGTCTCGGCACTGAAGCTTTCTTT.

The chain employs TRBV5-6 and TRBJ2-7; D is ambiguous. V lost 3 bases and J 4 bases, leaving 14 bases between the germline ends. Germline CDR1 reads SGHDT; CDR2 reads YYEEEE. The CDR3 length is 14 residues. CDR3 DNA: TGTGCCAGCAGCTCAGACAAATATATTTACGAGCAGTACTTC. This translates into CASSSDKYIYEQYF. Full variable domain (remainder filled in from reference TRBV5-6 and TRBJ2-7): DAGVTQSPTHLIKTRGQQVTLRCSPKSGHDTVSWYQQALGQGPQFIFQYYEEEERQRGNFPDRFSGHQFPNYSSELNVNALLLGDSALYLCASSSDKYIYEQYFGPGTRLTVT.

V usage is TRBV28 and J usage is TRBJ2-1; a weak D match, TRBD1 (6 bases). Germline V lookup: CDR1 MDHEN, CDR2 SYDVKM. The CDR3 is 13 residues long. The V and J ends lost 6 bases and 8 bases respectively, with 14 bases between them. The CDR3 sequence is CASRGGVVDEQFF. Here the CDR3 DNA reads TGTGCCAGCAGAGGGGGAGTGGTGGATGAGCAGTTCTTC.

J is TRBJ2-3 and V is TRBV24-1, with 12 bases that match TRBD1. The germline V gene encodes CDR1 KGHDR and CDR2 SFDVKD. Trimming at V came to 4 bases and at J to 5 bases, leaving 15 bases not matched to a gene. The CDR3 runs 19 residues. The CDR3 region has the DNA TGTGCCACCAGTGACCGCGACCCAAGGGACAGGGGGCGCCGAGATACGCAGTATTTT. It codes for CATSDRDPRDRGRRDTQYF.

In its sample, this clone was seen once. This rearrangement joins TRBV5-8 to TRBJ1-5; 10 bases line up with TRBD1. Germline assignment: CDR1 SGHTS and CDR2 YDEGEE. After removal of 2 bases from V and 9 bases from J, the junction contained 8 bases not matched to a gene. The CDR3 spans 15 residues. CDR3 bases: TGTGCCAGCAGCTTAGACAGGGGGCGTTTAGGGCCCCAGCATTTT. Translated: CASSLDRGRLGPQHF. The variable domain in full, with the rest retrieved from reference TRBV5-8 and TRBJ1-5, is EAGVTQSPTHLIKTRGQQATLRCSPISGHTSVYWYQQALGLGLQFLLWYDEGEERNRGNFPPRFSGRQFPNYSSELNVNALELEDSALYLCASSLDRGRLGPQHFGDGTRLSIL.

V and J are TRBV6-2 or TRBV6-3 and TRBJ2-2; weak D call: TRBD1 (6 bases). Germline-derived CDR1 and CDR2 are MNHEY and SVGEGT. This CDR3 has 14 amino acids. The V and J ends lost 2 bases and 7 bases respectively, with 11 bases between them. The CDR3 coding sequence is TGTGCCAGCAGTTACAACAGGGCGGGCGGGGAGCTGTTTTTT. As protein: CASSYNRAGGELFF.

The V and J genes are TRBV28 and TRBJ1-1, with D perhaps TRBD1 (5 bases). The CDR3 loop spans 15 amino acids. The germline V and J ends were trimmed by 2 bases and 5 bases, with 15 bases remaining between them. CDR1 MDHEN and CDR2 SYDVKM come from the germline V gene. The CDR3 region has the DNA TGTGCCAGCAGTTTAGCTGGAAGGGGAGGGACTGAAGCTTTCTTT. Amino acids: CASSLAGRGGTEAFF.

As regards this clone: A read error may account for a junction end that differs from germline. This chain uses TRBV4-2 with TRBJ1-2; 9 bases align to TRBD1. This CDR3 has 14 amino acids. Germline lookup yields CDR1 LGHNA and CDR2 YNFKEQ. CDR3 bases: TGTGCCAGCAGCCAAGATGGGGGACAGGGACAGTTGTCCTTC. Its protein product is CASSQDGGQGQLSF.

This sequence joins TRBV19 and TRBJ2-1; 10 bases fit TRBD1. Germline V gene data show CDR1 as LNHDA and CDR2 as SQIVND (reference sequence). J was trimmed by 2 bases and V by 1 base; bases with no gene match: 5. The CDR3 loop spans 17 amino acids. As DNA, the CDR3 is TGTGCCAGTAGTATAGCGGGGACAGGGGACCCCTACAATGAGCAGTTCTTC. Encoded protein: CASSIAGTGDPYNEQFF. Complete variable domain (other parts from reference TRBV19 and TRBJ2-1): DGGITQSPKYLFRKEGQNVTLSCEQNLNHDAMYWYRQDPGQGLRLIYYSQIVNDFQKGDIAEGYSVSREKKESFPLTVTSAQKNPTAFYLCASSIAGTGDPYNEQFFGPGTRLTVL.